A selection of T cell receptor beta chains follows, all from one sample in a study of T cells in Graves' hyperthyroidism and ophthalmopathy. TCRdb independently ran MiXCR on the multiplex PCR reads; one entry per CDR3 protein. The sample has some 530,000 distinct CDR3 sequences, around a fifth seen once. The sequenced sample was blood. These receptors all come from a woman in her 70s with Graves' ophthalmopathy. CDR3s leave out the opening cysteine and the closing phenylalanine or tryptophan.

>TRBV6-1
ASSPGLARSGYNEQF
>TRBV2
ASSVREGSPLH
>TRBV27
ASSLRSLDGSGMPQH
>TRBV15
ATSREAGSDYT
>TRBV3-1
ASSPSLYEQY
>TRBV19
ASTDRDYSNQPQH
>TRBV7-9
ASSLDVGSREQF
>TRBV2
ASSTDTQY
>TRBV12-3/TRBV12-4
ASSPTQGITEAF
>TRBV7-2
ASSLSTFGTGELF
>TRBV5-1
ASSRGTADLSGANVLT
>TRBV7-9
ASSLSGTVRSPLH
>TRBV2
ASSGDARDTQY
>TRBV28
ASQRGPEYGYT
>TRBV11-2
ASSLGTLYDTQY
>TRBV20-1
SARDGQRNSGNTIY
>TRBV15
ATSRGYGGEFHEQY
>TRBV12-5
ASGLGGGGGNQPQH
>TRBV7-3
ASSLWGEGETQY
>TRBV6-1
ASSKGTGVHEQY
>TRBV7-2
ASSFSPGYQF
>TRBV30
AWSLGLYNEQF
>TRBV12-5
ASGLVWGRDSNQPQH
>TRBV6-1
ASRPGQDNQPQH
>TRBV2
ASTYGNTEAF
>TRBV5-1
ASSLAGTSGADTQY
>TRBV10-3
AISESPNTGELF
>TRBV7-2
ASSEYVQGNSPLH
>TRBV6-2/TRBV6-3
ASSKPRTSGRNYEQY
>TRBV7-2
ASSLRLAEEQF
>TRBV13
ASSLALEEKLF
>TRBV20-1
SARRLAGVGWAGELF
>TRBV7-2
ASSFMGSWNEQF
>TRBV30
AWSADGNQPQH
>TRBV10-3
AISTESNTGELF
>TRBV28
ASQGQTYEQY
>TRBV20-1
SALTSGNSETQY
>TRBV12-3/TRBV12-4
ASSVWKGQGFDHGYT
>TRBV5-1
ASSPGGSRFNEQF
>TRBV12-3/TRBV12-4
ASREQGVNTEAF
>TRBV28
ASSSRRPQY
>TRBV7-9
ASSLGGRVRAF
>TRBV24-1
ATSGGPLAKNIQY
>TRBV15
ATSRGRTGISYNEQF
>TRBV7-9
ASSLGLAGQETQY
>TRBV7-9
ATQVGGQHNEKLF
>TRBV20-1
SARDDPVAF
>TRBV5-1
ASSALTRGAGELF
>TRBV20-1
SADTGLRWGYT
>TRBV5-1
ASSLDRDYGYT